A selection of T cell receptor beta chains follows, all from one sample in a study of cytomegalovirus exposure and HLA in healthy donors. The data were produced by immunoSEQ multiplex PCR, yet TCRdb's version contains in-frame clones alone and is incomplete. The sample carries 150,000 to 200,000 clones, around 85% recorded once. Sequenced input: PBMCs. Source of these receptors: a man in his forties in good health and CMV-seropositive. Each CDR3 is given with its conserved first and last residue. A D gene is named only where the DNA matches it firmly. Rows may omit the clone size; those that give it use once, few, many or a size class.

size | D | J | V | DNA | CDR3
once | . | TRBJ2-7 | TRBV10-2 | TGCGCCAGCAGTGTACTTGACGAGCAGTACTTC | CASSVLDEQYF
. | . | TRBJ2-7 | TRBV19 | TGTGCCAGTAGTCCAGGGGCCTCCAGCTCCTACGAGCAGTACTTC | CASSPGASSSYEQYF
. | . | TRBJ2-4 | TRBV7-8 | TGTGCCAGCAGCTTAGCTTTTCAGGGAGGCATTCAGTACTTC | CASSLAFQGGIQYF
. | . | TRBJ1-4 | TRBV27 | TGTGCCAGCAGTTTAGGGCGGAGGGATGAAAAACTGTTTTTT | CASSLGRRDEKLFF
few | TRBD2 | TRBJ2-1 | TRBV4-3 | TGCGCCAGCAGCCAAGAATCAAACGGGGGGGCAGGTTTCTACAATGAGCAGTTCTTC | CASSQESNGGAGFYNEQFF
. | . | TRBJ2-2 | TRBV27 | TGTGTAGTACGAGGAAGGGAGCTGTTTTTT | CVVRGRELFF
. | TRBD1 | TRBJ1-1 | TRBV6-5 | TGTGCCAGCAGTTTCTCGGGACAGACAAACACTGAAGCTTTCTTT | CASSFSGQTNTEAFF
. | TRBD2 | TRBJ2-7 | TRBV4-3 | TGCGCCAGCAGCCAAGCCGGGGGGTCCTACGAGCAGTACTTC | CASSQAGGSYEQYF
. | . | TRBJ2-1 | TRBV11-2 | TGTGCCAGCAGCGCGTGGGGGGTGGCCTACAATGAGCAGTTCTTC | CASSAWGVAYNEQFF
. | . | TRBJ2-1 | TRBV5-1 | TGCGCCAGCAGCTTGGACGGGAGTGAGCAGTTCTTC | CASSLDGSEQFF
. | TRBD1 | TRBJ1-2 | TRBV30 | TGTGCCTGGAGTGTAAAGGGGGCATACTATGGCTACACCTTC | CAWSVKGAYYGYTF
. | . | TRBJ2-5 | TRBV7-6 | TGTGCCAGCAGCTTAGTGGTAGGGACACGAAAAAAAGAGACCCAGTACTTC | CASSLVVGTRKKETQYF
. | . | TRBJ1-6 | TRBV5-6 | TGTGCCAGCAGCTTTCCTCCCTATAATTCACCCCTCCACTTT | CASSFPPYNSPLHF
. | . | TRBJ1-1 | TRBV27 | TGTGCCAGCAGTTTAGGTGCCGGTCTCATGAACACTGAAGCTTTCTTT | CASSLGAGLMNTEAFF
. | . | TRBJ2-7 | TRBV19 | TGTGCCAGTAGTATAAGGGGCAAAGCCCTGTACTTC | CASSIRGKALYF
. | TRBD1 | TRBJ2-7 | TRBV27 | TGTGCCAGCAGGCATGGACAGGGGGCGCCCGAGCAGTACTTC | CASRHGQGAPEQYF
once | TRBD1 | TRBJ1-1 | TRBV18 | TGTGCCAGCTCACCCGGACAGGGAAACACTGAAGCTTTCTTT | CASSPGQGNTEAFF
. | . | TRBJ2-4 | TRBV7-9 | TGTGCCAGCAGCTCTCAGAGACTAGCCAAAAACATTCAGTACTTC | CASSSQRLAKNIQYF
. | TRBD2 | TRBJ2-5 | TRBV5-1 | TGCGCCAGCAGCTTGGCGGTAGCGGGGACCAAAGAGACCCAGTACTTC | CASSLAVAGTKETQYF
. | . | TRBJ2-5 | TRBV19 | TGTGCCAGTACGGAGCGTCACGGGGAGACCCAGTACTTC | CASTERHGETQYF
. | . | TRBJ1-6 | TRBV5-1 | TGCGCCAGCACCGACCCCGAGGGATATAATTCACCCCTCCACTTT | CASTDPEGYNSPLHF
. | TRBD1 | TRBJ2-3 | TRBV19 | TGTGCCAGTAGTAAGACAGGGGGCTCCACAGATACGCAGTATTTT | CASSKTGGSTDTQYF